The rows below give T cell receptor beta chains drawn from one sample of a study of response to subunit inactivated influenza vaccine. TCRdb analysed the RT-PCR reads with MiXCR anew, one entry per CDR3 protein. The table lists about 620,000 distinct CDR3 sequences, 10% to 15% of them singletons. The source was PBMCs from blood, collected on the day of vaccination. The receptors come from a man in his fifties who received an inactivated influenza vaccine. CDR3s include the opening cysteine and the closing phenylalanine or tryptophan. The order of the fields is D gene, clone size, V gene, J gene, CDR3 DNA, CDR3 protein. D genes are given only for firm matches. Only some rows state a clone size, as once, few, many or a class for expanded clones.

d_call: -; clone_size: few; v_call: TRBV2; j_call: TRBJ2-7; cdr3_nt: TGTGCCAGCACAGACAGGTCCTACGAGCAGTACTTC; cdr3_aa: CASTDRSYEQYF
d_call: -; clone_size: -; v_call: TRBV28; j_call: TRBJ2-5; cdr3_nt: TGTGCCAGCAGTAAAAAGGGTGGATTGGGAGAGACCCAGTACTTC; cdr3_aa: CASSKKGGLGETQYF
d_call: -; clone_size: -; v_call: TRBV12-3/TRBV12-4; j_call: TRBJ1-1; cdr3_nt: TGTGCCAGCAGTGTCACGGGGCAGGCGGGGACTGAAGCTTTCTTT; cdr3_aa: CASSVTGQAGTEAFF
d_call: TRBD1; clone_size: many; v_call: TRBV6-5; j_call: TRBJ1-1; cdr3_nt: TGTGCCAGCAGTTCGGGACAGGTTGGGACTGAAGCTTTCTTT; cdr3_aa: CASSSGQVGTEAFF
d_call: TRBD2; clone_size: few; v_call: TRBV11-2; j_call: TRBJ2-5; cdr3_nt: TGTGCCAGCAGCTCTAATGCCCTAGCGGGAGGGTCTTACCAAGAGACCCAGTACTTC; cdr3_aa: CASSSNALAGGSYQETQYF
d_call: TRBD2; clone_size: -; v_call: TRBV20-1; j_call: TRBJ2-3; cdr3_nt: TGCAGTGCCACCAGGACTAGCGGGGGGTCAGATACGCAGTATTTT; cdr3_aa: CSATRTSGGSDTQYF
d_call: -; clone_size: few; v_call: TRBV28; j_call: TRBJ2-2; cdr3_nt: TGTGCCAGCTTCTCATACACAGGGAGGTTGGCCACCGGGGAGCTGTTTTTT; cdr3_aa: CASFSYTGRLATGELFF
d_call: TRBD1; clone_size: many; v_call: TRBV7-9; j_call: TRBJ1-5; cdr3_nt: TGTGCCAGCGGGACAGGGGACCAGCCCCAGCATTTT; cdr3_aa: CASGTGDQPQHF
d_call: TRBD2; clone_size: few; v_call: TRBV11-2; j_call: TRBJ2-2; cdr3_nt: TGTGCCAGCAGCTTAAAACAGACTAGCGGAGGGGGGACCGGGGAGCTGTTTTTT; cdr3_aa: CASSLKQTSGGGTGELFF
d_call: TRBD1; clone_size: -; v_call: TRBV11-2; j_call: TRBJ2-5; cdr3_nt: TGTGCCAGCAGCTTAACGGCAGGGGGCGAAGAGACCCAGTACTTC; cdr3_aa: CASSLTAGGEETQYF
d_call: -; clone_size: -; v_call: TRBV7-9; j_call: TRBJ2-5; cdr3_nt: TGTGCCAGCAGCCGCCGAAGACAGGTGATCCAAGAGACCCAGTACTTC; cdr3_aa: CASSRRRQVIQETQYF
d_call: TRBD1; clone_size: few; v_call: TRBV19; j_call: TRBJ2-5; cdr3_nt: TGTGCCAGTAGTATAACAGCGACAGGGAGAGAGACCCAGTACTTC; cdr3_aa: CASSITATGRETQYF
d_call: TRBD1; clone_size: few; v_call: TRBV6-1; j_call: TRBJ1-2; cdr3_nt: TGTGCCAGCAGTGGTTCGCGGACAGGGTTTGGCTACACCTTC; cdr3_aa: CASSGSRTGFGYTF
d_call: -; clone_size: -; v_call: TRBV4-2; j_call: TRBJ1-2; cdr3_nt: TGTGCCAGCAGCCAAGATCCCGCGACTGTCTCATCCTATGGCTACACCTTC; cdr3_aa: CASSQDPATVSSYGYTF